Listed here are 5 T cell receptor beta chains from one sample, sequenced in a study of cytomegalovirus exposure and HLA in healthy donors. The data were produced by immunoSEQ multiplex PCR, yet TCRdb's version contains in-frame clones alone and is incomplete. The repertoire holds some 150,000 clones, with around 90% as singletons. The sample comprised PBMCs. These receptors came from a man aged 18 to 29 in good health and CMV-seropositive.

The V and J genes are TRBV5-1 and TRBJ2-1; a weak D match, TRBD2 (7 bases). Germline V gene data show CDR1 as SGHRS and CDR2 as YFSETQ. The V and J ends lost 0 bases and 9 bases respectively, with 16 bases between them. The CDR3 totals 15 residues. In nucleotides, the CDR3 is TGCGCCAGCAGCTTGGAGGAGGGAGGGGGGTTTGAGCAGTTCTTC. It encodes CASSLEEGGGFEQFF.

This sequence joins TRBV19 and TRBJ1-5; D not certain. The CDR3 is made up of 12 amino acids. V was shortened by 8 bases and J by 11 bases, with 16 bases between the two germline ends. Germline values: CDR1 LNHDA, CDR2 SQIVND (reference sequence). CDR3 DNA: TGTGCCAGTTACCAAGGCCTCGGGTCCCAGCATTTT. Protein: CASYQGLGSQHF.

The rearrangement joins TRBV19 to TRBJ2-3, with D perhaps matching TRBD2 (7 bases). The V gene lost 0 bases and the J gene lost 6 bases, with 22 bases spanning the gap. The germline CDR1 and CDR2 sequences are LNHDA and SQIVND (reference sequence). The CDR3 length is 18 residues. Here the CDR3 DNA reads TGTGCCAGTAGTATAGACCCACCCGGGGGGCTAGCGGCCGATACGCAGTATTTT. Translation: CASSIDPPGGLAADTQYF.

The CDR3 reads CASSQAGGGFDEQYF. For the CDR3, the DNA is TGTGCCAGCTCACAGGCTGGCGGGGGATTCGACGAGCAGTACTTC. The rearrangement uses TRBV18 and TRBJ2-7; TRBD2 aligns across 7 bases. Germline values: CDR1 KGHSH, CDR2 LQKENI. CDR3 length: 15 residues. Trimming at V came to 4 bases and at J to 5 bases, leaving 11 bases not matched to a gene.

V and J are TRBV6-6 and TRBJ2-7, with 8 bases aligning to TRBD1. This CDR3 is 15 amino acids long. In germline, CDR1 is MNHNY, CDR2 SVGAGI (reference sequence). Unmatched junction bases numbered 16, after V lost 6 bases and J lost 9 bases. CDR3 region: CASRTTTSTGEGQYF. The CDR3 DNA is TGTGCCAGCAGAACTACAACCTCGACAGGGGAAGGGCAGTACTTC.